This TCR beta chain was found in a study of T cell clones after liver transplantation. The wider study: HCV positivity affected three of eight recipients; the rest lacked autoimmune or viral indications.

The method was immunoSEQ multiplex PCR; TCRdb's version includes in-frame clones alone and lacks a portion of them. The top ten clones hold 8% to 10% of a sample with some 57,000 clones, roughly 71% of them seen once. Germline V gene data show CDR1 as KGHSH and CDR2 as LQKENI. V was pared by 2 bases and J by 3 bases, with 9 bases between. CDR3 length: 14 residues. The sample was CD4+ T cells from blood, taken at the 22-month timepoint. This TCR was sampled from a human patient who received a liver transplant. Some T cells may be provided by the graft donor. The chain links TRBV18 to TRBJ2-3; D not resolved. The CDR3 nucleotides are TGTGCCAGCTCACCAGGGGTCGGGACAGATACGCAGTATTTT. Its protein is CASSPGVGTDTQYF.